The clone carrying this T cell receptor beta chain showed up just once. Its specificity is unknown. The data originate from a study of OX40 agonist ivuxolimab in advanced cancers. Background on the study: The dose-escalation group included hepatocellular carcinoma, melanoma, renal cell carcinoma and head and neck cancer.

Study findings and constraints: Clones of CD4+ and CD8+ blood T cells grew by week 6 at doses of 0.1 to 3.0 mg/kg.

On cycle 4 day 1 and cycle 7 day 1, as well as at baseline, blood was sampled. Here immunoSEQ multiplex PCR was the method, and the copy in TCRdb shows in-frame clones only, minus some. The sample has tens of thousands of clones, about nine tenths seen once. Germline lookup yields CDR1 MNHEY and CDR2 SMNVEV (reference sequence). The CDR3 loop spans 15 amino acids. The V end was cut by 2 bases, the J end by 4 bases, with 15 bases between. This sample comprised CD4+ or CD8+ T cells sorted from blood, obtained in a trial of the OX40 agonist ivuxolimab. The sequence came from an adult with an advanced solid tumor such as melanoma, head and neck, liver or kidney cancer. The V call is TRBV27, the J call TRBJ2-7; possible D gene TRBD2, 5 bases. The CDR3 DNA reads TGTGCCAGCAGTTTAACCATCGGGTCGGGATACGAGCAGTACTTC. It yields the protein CASSLTIGSGYEQYF.